The rows below give T cell receptor beta chains drawn from one sample of a study of tumor-infiltrating lymphocytes in primary liver carcinoma. TCRdb recomputed calls from the multiplex PCR reads with MiXCR, one row per CDR3 protein. The repertoire holds fewer than 350,000 distinct CDR3 sequences, with about 65% as singletons. Specimen: peripheral blood. The receptors were sampled from a middle-aged man with primary liver carcinoma and hepatitis B virus infection. The CDR3 runs from the conserved cysteine through the conserved F or W. The order of the fields is clone size, J gene, V gene, D gene, CDR3 protein, CDR3 DNA. The D gene is left open where the match is weak. Some rows mark clone size as missing; the rest say once, few, many or name a class of expanded clone.

>.|TRBJ2-6|TRBV6-5|.
CACSYSPDSGANVLTF
TGTGCCTGCAGTTACTCCCCCGACTCTGGGGCCAACGTCCTGACTTTC
>.|TRBJ1-5|TRBV11-2|.
CASTVDGNQSQHF
TGTGCCAGTACAGTGGATGGCAATCAGTCCCAGCATTTT
>.|TRBJ2-3|TRBV5-4|.
CASSSLAEGLSNTQYF
TGTGCCAGCAGCTCCTTAGCGGAAGGGCTCAGCAATACGCAGTATTTT
>few|TRBJ1-2|TRBV5-6|.
CASSSTQMSGTRYGYTF
TGTGCCAGCAGCTCAACCCAGATGTCGGGAACTCGGTATGGCTACACCTTC
>.|TRBJ2-6|TRBV12-3/TRBV12-4|TRBD2
CASSRTGGLTLSGANVLTF
TGTGCCAGCAGCCGTACGGGGGGACTAACCCTCTCTGGGGCCAACGTCCTGACTTTC
>few|TRBJ2-1|TRBV6-6|TRBD2
CASTFLAGAGEQFF
TGTGCCAGCACGTTCCTAGCGGGAGCGGGTGAGCAGTTCTTC
>many|TRBJ2-3|TRBV4-2|TRBD2
CASSQDNSGMGTDTQYF
TGTGCCAGCAGCCAAGATAATAGCGGGATGGGCACAGATACGCAGTATTTT
>.|TRBJ1-5|TRBV4-2|.
CASSQDMGVASQHF
TGTGCCAGCAGCCAAGATATGGGTGTTGCGTCCCAGCATTTT
>many|TRBJ2-1|TRBV5-4|.
CASSPDYLNEQFF
TGTGCCAGCAGCCCCGACTATCTCAATGAGCAGTTCTTC
>once|TRBJ1-1|TRBV5-6|TRBD1
CASSTLDRGSDTEVFF
TGTGCCAGCAGCACATTAGACAGGGGCTCGGACACTGAAGTTTTCTTT
>many|TRBJ2-7|TRBV7-8|.
CASTRGQLTEQYF
TGTGCCAGCACTCGGGGCCAATTGACCGAGCAGTACTTC
>.|TRBJ2-3|TRBV11-3|TRBD2
CASSLYSGKGPDTQYF
TGTGCCAGCAGTCTTTATAGCGGGAAAGGGCCAGATACGCAGTATTTT
>.|TRBJ2-3|TRBV6-1|TRBD2
CASSSTSESIIDTQYF
TGTGCTAGCAGTTCAACTAGCGAGAGTATAATAGATACGCAGTATTTT
>.|TRBJ1-2|TRBV11-2|.
CASSPARCCYTF
TGTGCCAGCAGCCCAGCACGGTGTTGCTACACCTTC
>.|TRBJ2-7|TRBV28|TRBD2
CASSPLGGGSSYEQYF
TGTGCCAGCAGTCCCCTCGGGGGAGGGTCCTCCTACGAGCAGTACTTC
>.|TRBJ2-5|TRBV6-5|TRBD1
CASSPGTGFGETQYF
TGTGCCAGCAGTCCCGGGACAGGGTTCGGGGAGACCCAGTACTTC
>.|TRBJ2-1|TRBV11-1|TRBD1
CASNAHRGQLSEQFF
TGTGCCAGCAACGCCCACAGGGGACAATTGAGTGAGCAGTTCTTC
>medium-sized|TRBJ2-2|TRBV11-2|.
CASSLVRTLRGTGELFF
TGTGCCAGCAGCTTAGTTAGGACACTACGGGGCACCGGGGAGCTGTTTTTT
>many|TRBJ2-1|TRBV11-2|TRBD2
CASSLAGLADNEQFF
TGTGCCAGCAGCTTAGCAGGACTAGCGGACAATGAGCAGTTCTTC
>many|TRBJ1-1|TRBV6-6|.
CASSYSPGMNTEAFF
TGTGCCAGCAGTTACAGTCCAGGGATGAACACTGAAGCTTTCTTT
>once|TRBJ1-1|TRBV11-3|.
CASSLRGDPNIEAFF
TGTGCCAGCAGCCTACGGGGTGACCCGAACATTGAAGCTTTCTTT
>few|TRBJ2-3|TRBV10-3|.
CAITTDDRSIDTQYF
TGTGCCATCACCACCGATGATCGGAGCATAGATACGCAGTATTTT
>many|TRBJ1-2|TRBV6-2/TRBV6-3|TRBD1
CASRPTGQGVGYTF
TGTGCCAGCAGACCTACGGGACAGGGTGTCGGCTACACCTTC
>.|TRBJ2-7|TRBV28|.
CASSEGRGYEQYF
TGTGCCAGCAGTGAGGGACGGGGCTACGAGCAGTACTTC
>.|TRBJ2-1|TRBV12-3/TRBV12-4|TRBD2
CASGFLAGTSGYNERFF
TGTGCTAGTGGCTTCCTAGCCGGGACTAGCGGTTACAATGAGCGGTTCTTC
>many|TRBJ2-4|TRBV11-2|.
CASLGGLAKNIQYF
TGTGCCAGTTTAGGGGGTCTAGCCAAAAACATTCAGTACTTC
>.|TRBJ2-7|TRBV5-1|.
CASSRVNYEQYF
TGCGCCAGCAGCCGTGTTAACTACGAGCAGTACTTC
>.|TRBJ2-3|TRBV11-2|.
CTSSPMVDTQYF
TGTACCAGCAGCCCCATGGTAGATACGCAGTATTTT
>.|TRBJ2-1|TRBV29-1|.
CSVRASAIYNEQFF
TGCAGCGTTAGGGCTAGCGCAATCTACAATGAGCAGTTCTTC
>.|TRBJ1-3|TRBV6-5|.
CASDYTQASGNTIYF
TGTGCCAGCGATTACACCCAGGCCTCTGGAAACACCATATATTTT
>.|TRBJ1-6|TRBV10-3|.
CAISASWLPANSPLHF
TGTGCCATCAGTGCTAGTTGGCTCCCTGCGAATTCACCCCTCCACTTT
>.|TRBJ2-7|TRBV11-2|TRBD2
CVSNPGTSVLNGEQYF
TGTGTCAGCAACCCCGGGACTAGTGTATTAAATGGGGAGCAGTACTTC
>.|TRBJ2-5|TRBV6-2/TRBV6-3|.
CTSSWQGRGETQYF
TGTACCAGCAGTTGGCAGGGACGTGGAGAGACCCAGTACTTC
>.|TRBJ1-5|TRBV7-6|.
CASSSRGNQPQHF
TGTGCCAGCAGCTCACGGGGCAATCAGCCCCAGCATTTT
>once|TRBJ2-5|TRBV4-3|TRBD2
CVSSHGTTGTQCF
TGCGTCAGCAGCCATGGGACTACTGGGACCCAGTGCTTC
>.|TRBJ2-1|TRBV11-3|.
CVSSLTDNEQSF
TGTGTCAGCAGCTTGACGGACAATGAGCAGTCCTTC
>.|TRBJ2-7|TRBV29-1|.
CSLRDIPVEQYF
TGCAGCTTACGGGACATACCGGTGGAGCAGTACTTC
>.|TRBJ2-7|TRBV10-2|TRBD2
CASTRRLAGASYEQYF
TGCGCCAGCACCCGTAGACTAGCGGGAGCTAGCTACGAGCAGTACTTC
>.|TRBJ1-4|TRBV10-3|TRBD1
CATQGQVTTGTNEKLFF
TGTGCCACCCAGGGACAGGTGACAACGGGGACTAATGAAAAACTGTTTTTT
>.|TRBJ1-1|TRBV14|TRBD1
CAGSPPTGLVASF
TGTGCCGGCAGCCCTCCGACAGGGTTGGTAGCTTCCTTT
>.|TRBJ2-5|TRBV5-1|.
CASSLWDTQETQYF
TGCGCCAGCAGCCTATGGGACACACAAGAGACCCAGTACTTC
>once|TRBJ1-4|TRBV11-2|.
CASSKPGTAVEKQFF
TGTGCCAGCAGCAAGCCCGGGACGGCCGTGGAAAAACAGTTTTTT
>many|TRBJ2-4|TRBV6-5|.
CASSTRQNIQYF
TGTGCCAGCAGCACACGACAAAACATTCAGTACTTC
>many|TRBJ1-1|TRBV6-1|.
CANGGGGPEAFF
TGTGCCAACGGAGGGGGAGGCCCTGAAGCTTTCTTT
>.|TRBJ2-7|TRBV10-3|.
CAISELDAYEQYF
TGTGCCATCAGTGAGTTGGACGCTTACGAGCAGTACTTC
>.|TRBJ2-1|TRBV10-3|TRBD2
CAISGYGLAGELRGNEQFF
TGTGCCATCAGTGGCTACGGACTAGCGGGAGAGTTGAGGGGCAATGAGCAGTTCTTC
>.|TRBJ2-1|TRBV6-5|TRBD1
CASSRGQGLGSYNEQFF
TGTGCCAGCAGTCGAGGACAGGGGCTGGGGTCCTACAATGAGCAGTTCTTC